The 13 T cell receptor beta chains listed next were all sequenced from one sample in a study of shared clonotypes between healthy human individuals. TCRdb's copy holds only in-frame clones and misses some; the assay was immunoSEQ multiplex PCR. The sample consists of some 1,400,000 clones, 96% of them appearing once. The specimen sequenced was naive CD4+ T cells sorted from blood. Specified subset: CD45RA+ positively selected. The receptors were gathered from a man aged 25 to 45 in good health.

This clone occurred once. V is TRBV9 and J is TRBJ2-3; D remains ambiguous. CDR1 SGDLS and CDR2 YYNGEE come from the germline V gene. The CDR3 totals 14 residues. V was trimmed by 2 bases and J by 5 bases, leaving 12 bases between them. The CDR3 here is CASSVSPRQDTQYF. Written as DNA, the CDR3 is TGTGCCAGCAGCGTTAGCCCCAGGCAAGATACGCAGTATTTT.

The chain couples TRBV4-1 to TRBJ2-1; a possible D gene is TRBD2 (5 bases). Germline V gene data show CDR1 as MGHRA and CDR2 as YSYEKL. The V gene lost 0 bases and the J gene lost 7 bases, with 10 bases spanning the gap. This CDR3 has 14 amino acids. CDR3 loop: CASSQEYSGNEQFF. The DNA for the CDR3 is TGCGCCAGCAGCCAAGAGTATTCGGGGAATGAGCAGTTCTTC.

This clone is a singleton in its sample. V gene TRBV9 combines with J gene TRBJ2-3; possible D gene TRBD2, 5 bases. The V and J ends lost 3 bases and 6 bases respectively, with 32 bases between them. The CDR3 is 20 residues long. Germline CDR1 SGDLS, CDR2 YYNGEE. CDR3 DNA sequence: TGTGCCAGCAGCGCCCTAAGAGGGCTGACCCCACACCAATTATACGATACGCAGTATTTT. Translating gives CASSALRGLTPHQLYDTQYF.

The chain joins TRBV2 to TRBJ2-7; 11 nucleotides match TRBD1. CDR1 and CDR2 from the germline V gene are SNHLY and FYNNEI. This CDR3 region has 16 residues. Unmatched junction bases numbered 10, after V lost 6 bases and J lost 3 bases. CDR3 bases: TGTGCCAGCAGGAGGACAGGGGGCTCATCTCACTACGAGCAGTACTTC. This sequence encodes CASRRTGGSSHYEQYF.

The CDR3 loop reads CSVEGGGLAASTDTQYF. CDR3 in DNA: TGCAGCGTTGAAGGCGGAGGACTAGCGGCTAGCACAGATACGCAGTATTTT. The chain has TRBV29-1 and TRBJ2-3, with TRBD2 matching over 10 bases. CDR3 length: 17 amino acids. The J segment lost 0 bases and the V segment lost 1 base, leaving 7 bases of the junction unmatched. The V gene's germline CDR1 is SQVTM and CDR2 ANQGSEA.

The chain links TRBV5-6 to TRBJ2-7; the match to TRBD1 covers 7 bases. CDR3 length equals 14 residues. J was trimmed by 1 base and V by 3 bases; bases with no gene match: 4. Germline V CDR1 and CDR2: SGHDT, YYEEEE. Here the CDR3 reads CASSSMGQSYEQYF. The CDR3 DNA follows: TGTGCCAGCAGCTCTATGGGACAGTCCTACGAGCAGTACTTC.

V and J are TRBV19 and TRBJ1-2; no clear D. V lost 6 bases to trimming and J lost 5 bases, with 4 bases between them. The germline V gene encodes CDR1 LNHDA and CDR2 SQIVND (reference sequence). CDR3 length equals 10 residues. The DNA for the CDR3 is TGTGCCAGTAGCCAGTATGGCTACACCTTC. Its translation: CASSQYGYTF.

The V call is TRBV6-6, the J call TRBJ1-5, with TRBD1 matching over 8 bases. The length of the CDR3 is 14 residues. CDR1 MNHNY and CDR2 SVGAGI come from the germline V gene (reference sequence). Trimming took 4 bases from V and 4 from J; bases not matched to a gene: 3. CDR3 sequence (DNA): TGTGCCAGCAGTTCACAGGGGGAAAATCAGCCCCAGCATTTT. Its protein product is CASSSQGENQPQHF.

V usage is TRBV2 and J usage is TRBJ2-7; 14 positions agree with TRBD2. Per the germline V gene, CDR1 is SNHLY and CDR2 is FYNNEI. V lost 8 bases to trimming and J lost 3 bases; unmatched junction nucleotides: 6. The CDR3 has 15 amino acids. DNA for the CDR3: TGTGCCAGCGGGCCGGGACTAGCGGGAGTCTACGAGCAGTACTTC. This gives the protein CASGPGLAGVYEQYF.

The V gene is TRBV2, the J gene TRBJ2-5; 14 bases match TRBD2. CDR3 length: 17 amino acids. With V trimmed by 7 bases and J by 3 bases, 10 bases remained unmatched. Germline V lookup: CDR1 SNHLY, CDR2 FYNNEI. CDR3 coding DNA: TGTGCCAGCATCCCCTCGCGGGGACTAGCGGGGGAAGAGACCCAGTACTTC. Its protein is CASIPSRGLAGEETQYF.

The chain has TRBV7-3 and TRBJ2-1; either TRBD1 or TRBD2 may fit D (5 bases each). CDR3 length: 15 amino acids. The germline V gene encodes CDR1 SGHTA and CDR2 FQGTGA. V lost 6 bases, J lost 1 base, and 13 bases lay in between. The CDR3 is CASSLDGASYNEQFF. The CDR3 DNA is TGTGCCAGCAGTCTCGACGGGGCGTCCTACAATGAGCAGTTCTTC.

This clone has more than one count but fewer than ten. This chain connects TRBV21-1 to TRBJ1-5; the DNA was not used to check the table's D call, TRBD1. TRBV21-1 is termed a pseudogene. There are 12 residues in the CDR3. The CDR3 sequence is CASSNRDQPQHF. The CDR3 DNA reads TGTGCCAGCAGCAACAGGGATCAGCCCCAGCATTTT.

The V and J genes are TRBV28 and TRBJ2-2; 16 bases are shared with TRBD2. The V and J ends lost 0 bases and 7 bases, in that order; junction bases with no gene match: 5. The germline V gene has CDR1 MDHEN and CDR2 SYDVKM. The CDR3 extends over 18 amino acids. CDR3 DNA: TGTGCCAGCAGTTTATGGTCGGGACTAGCGGGAGGGCTCGGGGAGCTGTTTTTT. Translating gives CASSLWSGLAGGLGELFF.